This T cell receptor beta chain was documented in a study of blood T cell repertoires in COVID-19. Study processing details: Reference gene primers were amplified, and this amplification served to estimate nucleated cell counts. The repertoire was sequenced with immunoSEQ multiplex PCR; TCRdb's copy has only in-frame clones and lacks some. V and J calls and clone size follow that table, whereas D and trimming were derived from the DNA. The sample includes about 220,000 clones, about 83% of them seen just once. Germline-derived CDR1 and CDR2 are ENHRY and SYGVKD. The CDR3 sequence is 15 residues long. V was cut by 3 bases and J by 1 base, with 12 bases left in between.

Sequenced material: PBMCs or T cells enriched from blood (not recorded which). The genes are TRBV10-3 and TRBJ1-1; no clear D. This sequence was found in a woman aged 40-49 years who had recovered from COVID-19. CDR3 nucleotide sequence: TGTGCCATCAGTGATTTGAATGGGCCGAACACTGAAGCTTTCTTT. This codes for CAISDLNGPNTEAFF.